These 15 T cell receptor beta chains came from one sample sequenced in a study of T-cell memory formation after mild COVID-19. TCRdb independently ran MiXCR on the 5' RACE reads; one entry per CDR3 protein. The table shows about 620,000 distinct CDR3 sequences, with roughly 18% occurring only once. Material for sequencing was PBMCs or a T cell subset sorted from them (not recorded which). Receptor source: an adult woman who had mild COVID-19 (a few samples of this study predate the infection). Cell type and time point are not known.

This clonotype occurred many times. This chain uses TRBV29-1 with TRBJ2-7; D is perhaps TRBD1 or TRBD2 (5 bases each). Germline V gene lookup returns CDR1 SQVTM and CDR2 ANQGSEA. V gave up 3 bases and J gave up 4 bases, with 10 bases separating them. The CDR3 has 12 amino acids. CDR3 protein: CSVDPGTYEQYF. The CDR3, as DNA: TGCAGCGTTGACCCAGGGACGTACGAGCAGTACTTC.

As for this clonotype: Its ends do not fully match the called genes, so a read error is possible. This chain uses TRBV9 with TRBJ2-1; 9 bases align to TRBD2. The CDR3 length is 14 residues. Germline CDR1 and CDR2: SGDLS and YYNGEE. The CDR3 sequence: CASSGSHSYNEQFF. The CDR3, as DNA: TGTGCCAGTAGCGGGAGCCATTCCTACAATGAGCAGTTCTTC. The entire variable domain, with the rest obtained from reference TRBV9 and TRBJ2-1, is as follows: DSGVTQTPKHLITATGQRVTLRCSPRSGDLSVYWYQQSLDQGLQFLIQYYNGEERAKGNILERFSAQQFPDLHSELNLSSLELGDSALYFCASSGSHSYNEQFFGPGTRLTVL.

The CDR3 coding sequence is TGCAGCGTTGGGGACACCTACTATGGCTACACCTTC. This translates into CSVGDTYYGYTF. The rearrangement uses TRBV29-1 and TRBJ1-2; tentatively, D is TRBD1 (6 bases). Trimming shortened V by 4 bases and J by 3 bases, and 9 bases separated the two germline ends. Germline CDR1 and CDR2: SQVTM and ANQGSEA. The CDR3 has 12 residues.

Only a few counts were recorded for this clonotype. The rearrangement joins TRBV19 to TRBJ1-1, with no clear D. Trimming took off 6 bases at V and 3 bases at J, with 17 bases between the two ends. CDR1 and CDR2 (germline): LNHDA, SQIVND (reference sequence). This CDR3 region has 15 residues. CDR3 protein: CASSKTSLWDTEAFF. DNA of the CDR3: TGTGCCAGTAGCAAGACAAGTTTGTGGGACACTGAAGCTTTCTTT.

The V and J genes are TRBV5-1 and TRBJ1-4; D gene unclear. Germline CDR1 and CDR2: SGHRS and YFSETQ. This CDR3 contains 14 residues. V was cut by 7 bases and J by 7 bases, with 17 bases left in between. For the CDR3, the DNA is TGCGCCAGCTCCTTTGGCGGGCTGGGTGAAAAACTGTTTTTT. Translation gives CASSFGGLGEKLFF.

V and J are TRBV27 and TRBJ1-2; no reliable D call. Germline lookup yields CDR1 MNHEY and CDR2 SMNVEV (reference sequence). The CDR3 is made up of 13 amino acids. V lost 3 bases, J lost 0 bases, and 5 bases lay in between. The CDR3 protein is CASSFKANYGYTF. As DNA, the CDR3 is TGTGCCAGCAGTTTTAAAGCTAACTATGGCTACACCTTC.

This clonotype appeared once. This chain uses TRBV7-8 with TRBJ1-1, with D perhaps TRBD1 (6 bases). Germline-derived CDR1 and CDR2 are SGHVS and FQNEAQ. Trimming removed 1 base from V and 2 bases from J, with 14 bases in between. The CDR3 sequence is 16 residues long. The CDR3 DNA reads as TGTGCCAGCAGCTTAGGAGGGCCAGGGGTTAACACTGAAGCTTTCTTT. Amino acids: CASSLGGPGVNTEAFF.

The table lists this clonotype with many counts. This sequence joins TRBV20-1 and TRBJ1-2; D is possibly TRBD1 (5 bases). This CDR3 is 12 amino acids long. The germline V gene encodes CDR1 DFQATT and CDR2 SNEGSKA (reference sequence). The germline V and J ends were trimmed by 3 bases and 10 bases, with 15 bases remaining between them. The CDR3: CSASRDPIVYTF. The CDR3 DNA reads as TGCAGTGCTAGCCGGGACCCGATTGTCTACACCTTC.

The sample holds a few counts of this clonotype. The chain joins TRBV10-1 to TRBJ2-2; no clear D gene. V was shortened by 0 bases and J by 4 bases, with 6 bases between the two germline ends. Germline CDR1 reads WNHNN; CDR2 reads SYGVQD (reference sequence). The CDR3 runs 14 residues. CDR3 sequence (DNA): TGCGCCAGCAGTGAGTCGGGTCTCACCGGGGAGCTGTTTTTT. Translating gives CASSESGLTGELFF.

In regard to this clonotype: A junction end diverges from the germline sequence, so it may reflect a read error. The gene calls are TRBV11-2 and TRBJ2-1; 8 positions agree with TRBD2. In germline, CDR1 is SGHAT, CDR2 FQNNGV. This CDR3 is built from 17 residues. CDR3 protein: CASSLVAGNSPYNEQFF. CDR3 nucleotides: TGTGCCAGCAGTTTAGTAGCGGGAAACTCGCCCTACAATGAGCAGTTCTTC. The whole variable domain, filled in from reference TRBV11-2 and TRBJ2-1, reads EAGVAQSPRYKIIEKRQSVAFWCNPISGHATLYWYQQILGQGPKLLIQFQNNGVVDDSQLPKDRFSAERLKGVDSTLKIQPAKLEDSAVYLCASSLVAGNSPYNEQFFGPGTRLTVL.

The chain uses TRBV6-6 and TRBJ1-2; D remains unclear. CDR1 and CDR2 (germline): MNHNY, SVGAGI (reference sequence). Deletions cut 7 bases from V and 5 bases from J, with 17 bases between. The CDR3 covers 14 residues. In nucleotides, the CDR3 is TGTGCCAGCACGAAAGCGGGCAAAGTGTATGGCTACACCTTC. It specifies CASTKAGKVYGYTF.

The V call is TRBV7-6, the J call TRBJ2-1; 8 bases fit TRBD2. Germline trimming cut 5 bases from V and 0 bases from J; bases unmatched to any gene: 3. Germline V CDR1 and CDR2: SGHVS, FNYEAQ. CDR3 length equals 15 residues. The CDR3 is CASSTSGLSYNEQFF. The CDR3, as DNA: TGTGCCAGCAGCACTAGCGGCCTCTCCTACAATGAGCAGTTCTTC.

V is TRBV28 and J is TRBJ2-5; 11 nucleotides line up with TRBD1. CDR1 and CDR2 (germline): MDHEN, SYDVKM. V trimming: 8 bases; J trimming: 6 bases; junction bases outside the gene matches: 17. This CDR3 region has 17 residues. The CDR3 is CASEKIGWTGGTKTQYF. As DNA, the CDR3 is TGTGCCAGCGAGAAAATCGGATGGACAGGGGGCACGAAGACCCAGTACTTC.

This clonotype was observed a few times. The rearrangement joins TRBV5-5 to TRBJ2-2, with D unclear. The germline V gene has CDR1 SGHKS and CDR2 YYEKEE (reference sequence). The germline V and J ends were trimmed by 2 bases and 1 base, with 12 bases remaining between them. The CDR3 totals 16 residues. This CDR3 is CASSFQVGLNTGELFF. In nucleotides, the CDR3 is TGTGCCAGCAGCTTCCAGGTTGGGCTGAACACCGGGGAGCTGTTTTTT.

This clonotype was counted at least ten times. The V call is TRBV25-1, the J call TRBJ2-7; 12 bases align to TRBD1. Trimming took 8 bases from V and 4 from J; bases not matched to a gene: 9. The CDR3 covers 15 residues. CDR1 is MGHDK and CDR2 is SYGVNS in the germline V gene. CDR3 DNA sequence: TGTGCCAGCGCCGGGACAGGGGGCGCTGATTACGAGCAGTACTTC. Encoded protein: CASAGTGGADYEQYF.